The following is a TCR beta chain sequence with its context. Its specificity is unknown. V lost 3 bases and J lost 3, with 8 bases in between. Germline V lookup: CDR1 LNHDA, CDR2 SQIVND (reference sequence). This CDR3 comprises 14 residues. This sample stems from a study of T cells in Graves' hyperthyroidism and ophthalmopathy. The TCR beta CDR3 regions underwent amplification using RNA transcripts as the source. TCR CDR3 underwent first-round RT-PCR with the HTBI primer set. TCRdb reanalysed the multiplex PCR reads using MiXCR and keeps one entry per CDR3 protein. The sample lists just under 750,000 distinct CDR3 sequences; around 40% were seen once. Study-wide results and caveats: Most expanded thyroid clonotypes above 0.001 also appeared in blood.

J is TRBJ1-4 and V is TRBV19; unclear D gene. The clonotype was recovered from a woman aged 40 to 50 with Graves' hyperthyroidism. Sequencing used blood. Written as DNA, the CDR3 is TGTGCCAGTAGTATTTGGTCGGCTAATGAAAAACTGTTTTTT. Translating gives CASSIWSANEKLFF.